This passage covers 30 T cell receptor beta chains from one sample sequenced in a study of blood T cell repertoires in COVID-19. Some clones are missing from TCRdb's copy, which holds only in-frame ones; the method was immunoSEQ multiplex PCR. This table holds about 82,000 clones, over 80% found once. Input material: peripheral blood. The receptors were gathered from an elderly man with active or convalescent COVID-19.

The CDR3 spells CASSPRTAVNTIYF. CDR3 coding DNA: TGTGCCAGCAGCCCCCGGACAGCTGTGAACACCATATATTTT. This sequence joins TRBV9 and TRBJ1-3; possible D gene TRBD1, 6 bases. Deletions cut 4 bases from V and 7 bases from J, with 15 bases between. CDR1 and CDR2 from the germline V gene are SGDLS and YYNGEE. This CDR3 has 14 amino acids.

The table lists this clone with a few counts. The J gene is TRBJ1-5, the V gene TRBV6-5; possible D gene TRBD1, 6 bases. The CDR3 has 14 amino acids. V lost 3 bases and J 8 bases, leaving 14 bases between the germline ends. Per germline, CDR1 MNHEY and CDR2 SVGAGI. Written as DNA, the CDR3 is TGTGCCAGCAGTTATCGCAGGGGAGATAAGCCCCAGCATTTT. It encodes CASSYRRGDKPQHF.

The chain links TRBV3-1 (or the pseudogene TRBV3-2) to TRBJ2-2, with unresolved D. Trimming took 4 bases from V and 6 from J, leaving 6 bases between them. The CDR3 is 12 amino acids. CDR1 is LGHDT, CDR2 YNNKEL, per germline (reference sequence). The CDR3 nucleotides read TGTGCCAGCAGCCCCTTATCCGGGGAGCTGTTTTTT. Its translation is CASSPLSGELFF.

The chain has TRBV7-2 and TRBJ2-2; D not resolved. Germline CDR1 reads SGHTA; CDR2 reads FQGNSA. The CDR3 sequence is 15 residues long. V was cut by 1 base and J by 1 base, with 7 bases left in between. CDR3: CASSLGTQNTGELFF. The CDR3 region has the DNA TGTGCCAGCAGCTTAGGCACTCAGAACACCGGGGAGCTGTTTTTT.

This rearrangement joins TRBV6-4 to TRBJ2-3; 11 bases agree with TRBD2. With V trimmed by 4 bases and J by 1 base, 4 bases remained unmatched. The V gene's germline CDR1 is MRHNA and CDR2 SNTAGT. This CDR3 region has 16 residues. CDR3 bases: TGTGCCAGCAGTGCCCTAGCGGGGGGCCGCACAGATACGCAGTATTTT. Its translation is CASSALAGGRTDTQYF.

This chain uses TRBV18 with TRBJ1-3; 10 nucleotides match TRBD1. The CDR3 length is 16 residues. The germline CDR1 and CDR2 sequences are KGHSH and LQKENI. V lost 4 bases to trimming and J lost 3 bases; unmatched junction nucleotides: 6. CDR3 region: CASSQPGTGDGNTIYF. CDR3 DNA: TGTGCCAGCTCACAACCCGGGACAGGGGATGGAAACACCATATATTTT.

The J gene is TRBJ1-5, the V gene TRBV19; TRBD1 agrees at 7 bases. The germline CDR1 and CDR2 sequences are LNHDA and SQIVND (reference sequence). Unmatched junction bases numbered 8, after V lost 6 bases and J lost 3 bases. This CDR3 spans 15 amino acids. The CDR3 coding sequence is TGTGCCAGTAGGAGGGGACAGAGCCTCAATCAGCCCCAGCATTTT. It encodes CASRRGQSLNQPQHF.

CDR3 in DNA: TGTGCCAGCAAAGACAGTTACTCTGGAAACACCATATATTTT. Its translation: CASKDSYSGNTIYF. This chain joins TRBV25-1 and TRBJ1-3; D is possibly TRBD1 (5 bases). Germline CDR1 is MGHDK and CDR2 is SYGVNS. There are 14 residues in the CDR3. Trimming took off 7 bases at V and 0 bases at J, with 10 bases between the two ends.

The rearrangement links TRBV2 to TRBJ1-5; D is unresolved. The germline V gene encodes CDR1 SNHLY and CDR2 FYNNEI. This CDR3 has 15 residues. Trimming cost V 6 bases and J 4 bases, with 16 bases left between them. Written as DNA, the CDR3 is TGTGCCAGCAGACCACCCGGGAACCGAAATCAGCCCCAGCATTTT. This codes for CASRPPGNRNQPQHF. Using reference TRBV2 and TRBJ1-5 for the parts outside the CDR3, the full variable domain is EPEVTQTPSHQVTQMGQEVILRCVPISNHLYFYWYRQILGQKVEFLVSFYNNEISEKSEIFDDQFSVERPDGSNFTLKIRSTKLEDSAMYFCASRPPGNRNQPQHFGDGTRLSIL.

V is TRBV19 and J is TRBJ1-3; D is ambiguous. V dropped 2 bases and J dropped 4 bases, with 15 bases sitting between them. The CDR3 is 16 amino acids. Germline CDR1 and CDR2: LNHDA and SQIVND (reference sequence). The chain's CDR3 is CASSIQVMGVGNTIYF. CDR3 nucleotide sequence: TGTGCCAGTAGTATACAGGTTATGGGAGTGGGAAACACCATATATTTT.

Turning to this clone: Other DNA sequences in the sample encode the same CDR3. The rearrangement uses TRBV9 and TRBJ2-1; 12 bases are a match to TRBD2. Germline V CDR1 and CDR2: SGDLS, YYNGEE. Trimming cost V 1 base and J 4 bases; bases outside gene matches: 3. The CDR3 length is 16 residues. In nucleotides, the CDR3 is TGTGCCAGCAGCGTAAGACTAGCGGGGGTATACAATGAGCAGTTCTTC. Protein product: CASSVRLAGVYNEQFF.

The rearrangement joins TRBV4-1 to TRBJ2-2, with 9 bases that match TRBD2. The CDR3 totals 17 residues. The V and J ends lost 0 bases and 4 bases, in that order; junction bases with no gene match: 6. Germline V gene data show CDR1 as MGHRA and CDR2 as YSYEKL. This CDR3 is CASSQDWSGRSTGELFF. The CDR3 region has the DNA TGCGCCAGCAGCCAAGATTGGAGCGGGAGGAGCACCGGGGAGCTGTTTTTT.

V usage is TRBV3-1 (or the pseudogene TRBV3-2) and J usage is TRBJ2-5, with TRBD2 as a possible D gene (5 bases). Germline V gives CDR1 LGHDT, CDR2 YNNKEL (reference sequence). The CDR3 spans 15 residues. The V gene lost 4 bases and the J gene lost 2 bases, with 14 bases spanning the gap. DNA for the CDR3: TGTGCCAGCAGCCTTTCCAGGACTCGACAAGAGACCCAGTACTTC. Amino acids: CASSLSRTRQETQYF.

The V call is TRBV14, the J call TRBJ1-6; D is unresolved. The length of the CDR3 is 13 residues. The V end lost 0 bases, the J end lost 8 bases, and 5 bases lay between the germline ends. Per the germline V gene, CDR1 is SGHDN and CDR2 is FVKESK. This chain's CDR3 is CASSQDFHSPLHF. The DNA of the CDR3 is TGTGCCAGCAGCCAAGACTTCCATTCACCCCTCCACTTT.

The CDR3 DNA reads as TGCAGCGTTCGACAGGGCGGAACTGAAGCTTTCTTT. This encodes CSVRQGGTEAFF. V is TRBV29-1 and J is TRBJ1-1; 7 bases match TRBD1. From germline, CDR1 is SQVTM and CDR2 ANQGSEA. CDR3 length: 12 amino acids. V shed 5 bases, J shed 5 bases, and the junction held 5 bases outside the gene matches. Complete variable domain (other parts from reference TRBV29-1 and TRBJ1-1): SAVISQKPSRDICQRGTSLTIQCQVDSQVTMMFWYRQQPGQSLTLIATANQGSEATYESGFVIDKFPISRPNLTFSTLTVSNMSPEDSSIYLCSVRQGGTEAFFGQGTRLTVV.

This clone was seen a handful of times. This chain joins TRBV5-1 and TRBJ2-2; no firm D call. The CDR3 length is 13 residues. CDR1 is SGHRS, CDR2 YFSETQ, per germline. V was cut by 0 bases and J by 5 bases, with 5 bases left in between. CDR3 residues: CASSLDGTGELFF. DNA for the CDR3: TGCGCCAGCAGCTTGGACGGGACCGGGGAGCTGTTTTTT.

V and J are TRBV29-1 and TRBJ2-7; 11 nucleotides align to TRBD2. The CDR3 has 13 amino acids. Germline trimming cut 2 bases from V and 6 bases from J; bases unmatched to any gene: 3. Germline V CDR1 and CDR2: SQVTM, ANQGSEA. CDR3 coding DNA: TGCAGCGTTGAATTAGCGGGAGGGCGCGAGCAGTACGTC. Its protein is CSVELAGGREQYV.

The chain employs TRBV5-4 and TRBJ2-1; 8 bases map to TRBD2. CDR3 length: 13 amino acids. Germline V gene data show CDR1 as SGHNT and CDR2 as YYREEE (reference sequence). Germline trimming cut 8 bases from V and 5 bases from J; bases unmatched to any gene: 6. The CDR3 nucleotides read TGTGCCAGTAAGCGGGAGCGCGACAATGAGCAGTTCTTC. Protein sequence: CASKRERDNEQFF.

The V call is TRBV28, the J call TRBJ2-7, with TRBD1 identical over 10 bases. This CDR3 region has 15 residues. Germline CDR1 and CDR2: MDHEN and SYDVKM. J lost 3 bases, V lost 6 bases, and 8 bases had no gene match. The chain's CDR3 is CASSPTGTGDYEQYV. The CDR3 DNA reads TGTGCCAGCAGCCCTACCGGGACAGGGGACTACGAGCAGTACGTC.

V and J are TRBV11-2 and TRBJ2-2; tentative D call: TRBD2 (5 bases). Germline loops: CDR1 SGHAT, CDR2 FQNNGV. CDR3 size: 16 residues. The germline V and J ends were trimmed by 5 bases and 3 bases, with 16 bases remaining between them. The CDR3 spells CASSRVGRTDTGELFF. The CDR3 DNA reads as TGTGCCAGCAGCCGTGTGGGCAGGACTGACACCGGGGAGCTGTTTTTT.

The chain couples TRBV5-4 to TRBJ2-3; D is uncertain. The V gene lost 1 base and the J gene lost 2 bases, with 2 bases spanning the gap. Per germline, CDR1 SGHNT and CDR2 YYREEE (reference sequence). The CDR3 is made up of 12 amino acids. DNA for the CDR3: TGTGCCAGCAGCTTGCACACAGATACGCAGTATTTT. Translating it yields CASSLHTDTQYF. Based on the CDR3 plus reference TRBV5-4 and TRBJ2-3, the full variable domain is ETGVTQSPTHLIKTRGQQVTLRCSSQSGHNTVSWYQQALGQGPQFIFQYYREEENGRGNFPPRFSGLQFPNYSSELNVNALELDDSALYLCASSLHTDTQYFGPGTRLTVL.

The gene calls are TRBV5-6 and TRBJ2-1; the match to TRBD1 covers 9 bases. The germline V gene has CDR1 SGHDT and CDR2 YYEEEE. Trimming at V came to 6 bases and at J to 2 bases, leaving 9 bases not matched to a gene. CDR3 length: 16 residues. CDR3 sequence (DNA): TGTGCCAGCACCGATACAGGGGGCCGCCCCTACAATGAGCAGTTCTTC. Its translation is CASTDTGGRPYNEQFF.

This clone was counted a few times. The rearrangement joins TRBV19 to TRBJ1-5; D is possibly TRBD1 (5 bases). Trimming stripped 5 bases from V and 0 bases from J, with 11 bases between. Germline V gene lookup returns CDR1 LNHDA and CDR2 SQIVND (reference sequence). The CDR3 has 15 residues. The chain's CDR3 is CASSGQAYSNQPQHF. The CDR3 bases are TGTGCCAGTAGTGGACAAGCCTATAGCAATCAGCCCCAGCATTTT.

CDR3 DNA sequence: TGCGCCAGGGAGACGAGCGGGAGAGCCGGGGAGCTGTTTTTT. Amino acid sequence: CARETSGRAGELFF. The chain employs TRBV4-1 and TRBJ2-2, with 8 bases lining up with TRBD2. V gave up 9 bases and J gave up 6 bases; unmatched junction bases: 9. This CDR3 comprises 14 residues. Germline V lookup: CDR1 MGHRA, CDR2 YSYEKL.

CDR3 sequence (DNA): TGTGCCAGTAGTTATAGCAATCAGCCCCAGCATTTT. This sequence encodes CASSYSNQPQHF. This chain links TRBV19 with TRBJ1-5; D is unresolved. Trimming stripped 5 bases from V and 0 bases from J, with 2 bases between. CDR1 is LNHDA, CDR2 SQIVND, per germline (reference sequence). The CDR3 totals 12 residues.

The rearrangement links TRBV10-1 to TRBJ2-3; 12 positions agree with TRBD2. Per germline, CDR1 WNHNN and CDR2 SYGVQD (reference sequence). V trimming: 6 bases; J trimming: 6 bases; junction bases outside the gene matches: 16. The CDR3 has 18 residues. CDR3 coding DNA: TGCGCCAGCAGCCCGGGAAAACCGACTAGCGGGAGAGGGGATACGCAGTATTTT. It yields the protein CASSPGKPTSGRGDTQYF.

In DNA, the CDR3 is TGTGCCAGCAGCCCCTCGGGGGACAGGGGTTTACACTTT. Its translation is CASSPSGDRGLHF. This chain joins TRBV3-1 (or the pseudogene TRBV3-2) and TRBJ1-6, with TRBD1 matching 10 bases. Germline loops: CDR1 LGHDT, CDR2 YNNKEL (reference sequence). V lost 4 bases to trimming and J lost 19 bases; unmatched junction nucleotides: 10. CDR3 length: 13 amino acids.

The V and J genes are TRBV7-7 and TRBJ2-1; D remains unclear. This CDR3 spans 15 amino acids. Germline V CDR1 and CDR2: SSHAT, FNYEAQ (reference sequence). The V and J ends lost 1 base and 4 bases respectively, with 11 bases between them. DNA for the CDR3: TGTGCCAGCAGCTTAGGTCTAGGAACATACAATGAGCAGTTCTTC. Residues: CASSLGLGTYNEQFF.

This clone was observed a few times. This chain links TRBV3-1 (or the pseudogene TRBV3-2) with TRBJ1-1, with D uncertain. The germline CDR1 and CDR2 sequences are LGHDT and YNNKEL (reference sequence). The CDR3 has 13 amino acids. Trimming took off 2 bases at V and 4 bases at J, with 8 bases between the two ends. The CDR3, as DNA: TGTGCCAGCAGCCAACGCTTCAGCACTGAAGCTTTCTTT. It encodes CASSQRFSTEAFF.

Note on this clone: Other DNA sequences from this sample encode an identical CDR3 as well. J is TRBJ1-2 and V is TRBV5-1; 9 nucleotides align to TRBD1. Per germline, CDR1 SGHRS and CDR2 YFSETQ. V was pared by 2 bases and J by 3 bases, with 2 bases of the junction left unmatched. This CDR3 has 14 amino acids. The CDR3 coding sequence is TGCGCCAGCAGCTTCCGGGACAGGGACTATGGCTACACCTTC. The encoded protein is CASSFRDRDYGYTF.